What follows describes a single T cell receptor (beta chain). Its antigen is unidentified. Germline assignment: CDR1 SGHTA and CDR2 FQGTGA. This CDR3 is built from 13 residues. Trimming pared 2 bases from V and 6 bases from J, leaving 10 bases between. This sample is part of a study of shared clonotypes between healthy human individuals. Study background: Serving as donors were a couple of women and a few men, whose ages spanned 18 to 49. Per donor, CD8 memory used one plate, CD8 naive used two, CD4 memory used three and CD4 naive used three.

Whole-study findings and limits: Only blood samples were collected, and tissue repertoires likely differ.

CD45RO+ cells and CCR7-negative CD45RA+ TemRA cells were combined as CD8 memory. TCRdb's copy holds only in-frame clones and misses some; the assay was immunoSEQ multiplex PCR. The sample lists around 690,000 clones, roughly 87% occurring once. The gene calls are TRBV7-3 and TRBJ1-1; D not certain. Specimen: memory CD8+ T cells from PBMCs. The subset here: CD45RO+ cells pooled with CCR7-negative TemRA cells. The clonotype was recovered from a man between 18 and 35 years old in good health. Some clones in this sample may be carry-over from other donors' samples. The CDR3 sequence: CASSLSGNAEAFF. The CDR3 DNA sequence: TGTGCCAGCAGCTTATCCGGAAACGCTGAAGCTTTCTTT.